This entry lists 4 T cell receptor beta chains sequenced from one sample in a study of T cell changes during pregnancy in multiple sclerosis. The protocol was immunoSEQ multiplex PCR, while the TCRdb copy is restricted to in-frame clones and leaves out a portion. The sample comprises fewer than 50,000 clones, about 92% of which are singletons, and approximately 9.1% rests with the top ten. The specimen comprised CD8+ T cells from peripheral blood mononuclear cells, sampled in the first trimester of pregnancy. These receptors originate from a female donor with multiple sclerosis, enrolled in a pregnancy study.

The chain uses TRBV13 and TRBJ1-4, with 7 bases identical to TRBD1. After removal of 5 bases from V and 4 bases from J, the junction contained 4 bases not matched to a gene. CDR3 length: 14 amino acids. Looked up from germline, CDR1 is PRHDT and CDR2 is FYEKMQ (reference sequence). CDR3 sequence (DNA): TGTGCCAGCAGCGGCGGGACAGATAATGAAAAACTGTTTTTT. Translation: CASSGGTDNEKLFF.

The chain uses TRBV7-9 and TRBJ2-1; 7 bases map to TRBD1. The length of the CDR3 is 14 residues. CDR1 and CDR2 (germline): SEHNR, FQNEAQ (reference sequence). J gave up 6 bases and V 2 bases, and 4 bases lay outside the gene matches. CDR3: CASSLMTGTNEQFF. The CDR3 DNA is TGTGCCAGCAGCTTAATGACAGGGACCAATGAGCAGTTCTTC.

This chain connects TRBV27 to TRBJ2-5, with TRBD1 as a possible D gene (6 bases). V shed 6 bases and J shed 0 bases, with 14 bases lying between them. Germline V lookup: CDR1 MNHEY, CDR2 SMNVEV (reference sequence). This CDR3 is built from 15 residues. CDR3 in amino acids: CASSPRTGYQETQYF. CDR3 in DNA: TGTGCCAGCAGCCCGAGAACAGGGTACCAAGAGACCCAGTACTTC.

This clone appeared a single time. This chain uses TRBV6-6 with TRBJ2-1; a possible D gene is TRBD1 (5 bases). In germline, CDR1 is MNHNY, CDR2 SVGAGI (reference sequence). V was shortened by 0 bases and J by 10 bases, with 13 bases between the two germline ends. This CDR3 is built from 14 residues. The CDR3 nucleotides are TGTGCCAGCAGTTACTCGGCAGGGTTCCACGAGCAGTTCTTC. It codes for CASSYSAGFHEQFF.